This TCR beta chain was profiled in a study of cytomegalovirus exposure and HLA in healthy donors. Regarding the study as a whole: Later analysis identified several of the most significant clusters that appeared linked to common viral pathogens. As was reported, the classifier diagnosed cytomegalovirus status with high specificity and sensitivity. From TCR beta sequences, most subjects' HLA-A and HLA-B alleles were reportedly predicted accurately.

The PCR used 60 Vbeta and 13 Jbeta primers. The protocol was immunoSEQ multiplex PCR, while the TCRdb copy is restricted to in-frame clones and leaves out a portion. The sample includes 110,000 to 150,000 clones, over 60% of them seen just once. The CDR3 covers 15 residues. V was cut by 0 bases and J by 0 bases, with 7 bases left in between. CDR1 and CDR2 from the germline V gene are SGDLS and YYNGEE. On this clone: As yet, its antigen is unknown.

This chain uses TRBV9 with TRBJ2-1, with D hard to call. The sequence came from a male donor in good health and CMV-seropositive. The sequenced sample was PBMCs. In DNA form, the CDR3 reads TGTGCCAGCAGCGTAGCTCTGAGCTCCTACAATGAGCAGTTCTTC. Amino acids: CASSVALSSYNEQFF.